This is a list of T cell receptor beta chains from one sample in a study of blood T cell repertoires in COVID-19. Using immunoSEQ multiplex PCR, the repertoire was profiled, and TCRdb retains in-frame clones only, with some absent. The table records approximately 240,000 clones, 65% to 85% of them present only once. Material for sequencing was peripheral blood. The receptors derive from a woman aged 40 to 55 with active or convalescent COVID-19. CDR3s include the opening cysteine and the closing phenylalanine or tryptophan. A D gene is named only where the DNA matches it firmly. Clone size appears in some rows only: once, few, many, or a class for an expanded clone.

cdr3_aa: CASSLYATGQEQFF
cdr3_nt: TGTGCCAGCAGTTTATACGCGACAGGGCAGGAGCAGTTCTTC
d_call: TRBD1
j_call: TRBJ2-1
clone_size: .
v_call: TRBV27

cdr3_aa: CSAVRGSASTDTQYF
cdr3_nt: TGCAGCGCCGTAAGGGGCAGTGCTAGCACAGATACGCAGTATTTT
d_call: .
j_call: TRBJ2-3
clone_size: .
v_call: TRBV29-1

cdr3_aa: CASSSTGLPSTDTQYF
cdr3_nt: TGTGCCAGCAGCTCGACAGGGCTTCCTAGCACAGATACGCAGTATTTT
d_call: TRBD1
j_call: TRBJ2-3
clone_size: .
v_call: TRBV7-9

cdr3_aa: CSGLAGGLAGEQFF
cdr3_nt: TGCAGCGGTCTAGCGGGGGGGCTGGCGGGTGAGCAGTTCTTC
d_call: TRBD2
j_call: TRBJ2-1
clone_size: .
v_call: TRBV29-1

cdr3_aa: CASSVASWGGQETQYF
cdr3_nt: TGTGCCAGCAGCGTAGCTTCTTGGGGGGGTCAAGAGACCCAGTACTTC
d_call: TRBD2
j_call: TRBJ2-5
clone_size: .
v_call: TRBV9

cdr3_aa: CASSLDSDNTEAFF
cdr3_nt: TGTGCCAGCAGCTTGGATTCAGATAACACTGAAGCTTTCTTT
d_call: .
j_call: TRBJ1-1
clone_size: many
v_call: TRBV5-5

cdr3_aa: CASSWRSSHEKLFF
cdr3_nt: TGCGCCAGCAGCTGGAGATCATCCCATGAAAAACTGTTTTTT
d_call: .
j_call: TRBJ1-4
clone_size: .
v_call: TRBV5-1

cdr3_aa: CASSRGQGGEQFF
cdr3_nt: TGTGCCAGCAGCCGCGGACAGGGCGGTGAGCAGTTCTTC
d_call: TRBD1
j_call: TRBJ2-1
clone_size: .
v_call: TRBV3-1/TRBV3-2

cdr3_aa: CASSIAGGSGELFF
cdr3_nt: TGTGCCAGTAGTATAGCCGGGGGTAGCGGGGAGCTGTTTTTT
d_call: .
j_call: TRBJ2-2
clone_size: few
v_call: TRBV19

cdr3_aa: CASSWDRARGYTF
cdr3_nt: TGTGCCAGCAGCTGGGACAGGGCCAGGGGCTACACCTTC
d_call: TRBD1
j_call: TRBJ1-2
clone_size: .
v_call: TRBV5-6

cdr3_aa: CASSEGPFVGRETQYF
cdr3_nt: TGCGCCAGCAGTGAGGGCCCCTTTGTGGGGAGGGAGACCCAGTACTTC
d_call: .
j_call: TRBJ2-5
clone_size: .
v_call: TRBV10-1

cdr3_aa: CASGQFMNTEAFF
cdr3_nt: TGCGCCAGCGGGCAGTTTATGAACACTGAAGCTTTCTTT
d_call: .
j_call: TRBJ1-1
clone_size: few
v_call: TRBV5-1

cdr3_aa: CASSLEGGGNSPLHF
cdr3_nt: TGTGCCAGCAGCTTAGAAGGGGGCGGAAATTCACCCCTCCACTTT
d_call: TRBD1
j_call: TRBJ1-6
clone_size: .
v_call: TRBV7-9

cdr3_aa: CASTSKRGYNNEQFF
cdr3_nt: TGTGCCAGCACCAGTAAAAGGGGCTACAACAATGAGCAGTTCTTC
d_call: .
j_call: TRBJ2-1
clone_size: .
v_call: TRBV6-5

cdr3_aa: CASSLYGNQPQHF
cdr3_nt: TGTGCCAGCAGTTTGTATGGCAATCAGCCCCAGCATTTT
d_call: .
j_call: TRBJ1-5
clone_size: .
v_call: TRBV12-3/TRBV12-4

cdr3_aa: CASSLSPLREKLFF
cdr3_nt: TGCGCCAGCAGCTTGTCGCCCCTGAGGGAAAAACTGTTTTTT
d_call: .
j_call: TRBJ1-4
clone_size: few
v_call: TRBV5-1

cdr3_aa: CASSQSLTDYGNTIYF
cdr3_nt: TGCGCCAGCAGTCAATCGTTAACCGACTATGGAAACACCATATATTTT
d_call: .
j_call: TRBJ1-3
clone_size: few
v_call: TRBV23-1

cdr3_aa: CATGGGAGEKLFF
cdr3_nt: TGTGCCACCGGGGGGGGCGCCGGCGAAAAACTGTTTTTT
d_call: .
j_call: TRBJ1-4
clone_size: .
v_call: TRBV19

cdr3_aa: CAIKLGQGTEAFF
cdr3_nt: TGTGCCATCAAGTTGGGGCAGGGCACTGAAGCTTTCTTT
d_call: .
j_call: TRBJ1-1
clone_size: .
v_call: TRBV10-3

cdr3_aa: CATSREGGSTDTQYF
cdr3_nt: TGTGCCACCAGCAGAGAGGGGGGAAGCACAGATACGCAGTATTTT
d_call: .
j_call: TRBJ2-3
clone_size: .
v_call: TRBV15

cdr3_aa: CASSQGNLDTQYF
cdr3_nt: TGTGCCAGCAGCCAAGGTAATCTGGATACGCAGTATTTT
d_call: .
j_call: TRBJ2-3
clone_size: .
v_call: TRBV3-1/TRBV3-2

cdr3_aa: CASSHSGQGFQETQYF
cdr3_nt: TGTGCCAGCAGTCACTCTGGACAGGGTTTCCAAGAGACCCAGTACTTC
d_call: TRBD1
j_call: TRBJ2-5
clone_size: .
v_call: TRBV7-9

cdr3_aa: CASSFWGVSNEKLFF
cdr3_nt: TGTGCCAGCAGCTTCTGGGGGGTTAGCAATGAAAAACTGTTTTTT
d_call: .
j_call: TRBJ1-4
clone_size: many
v_call: TRBV7-8

cdr3_aa: CASKPTGGIGGNQPQHF
cdr3_nt: TGCGCCAGCAAGCCCACAGGGGGAATCGGCGGCAATCAGCCCCAGCATTTT
d_call: TRBD1
j_call: TRBJ1-5
clone_size: .
v_call: TRBV10-2

cdr3_aa: CASSLRGPNEKLFF
cdr3_nt: TGTGCCAGCAGTTTAAGGGGCCCTAATGAAAAACTGTTTTTT
d_call: .
j_call: TRBJ1-4
clone_size: .
v_call: TRBV2

cdr3_aa: CASSLFKTGAVGNEQFF
cdr3_nt: TGTGCCAGCAGTTTATTTAAAACAGGGGCTGTTGGGAATGAGCAGTTCTTC
d_call: TRBD1
j_call: TRBJ2-1
clone_size: .
v_call: TRBV27

cdr3_aa: CASSVAGTGNYEQYF
cdr3_nt: TGTGCCAGCAGCGTAGCCGGGACAGGGAACTACGAGCAGTACTTC
d_call: TRBD1
j_call: TRBJ2-7
clone_size: .
v_call: TRBV9

cdr3_aa: CASSQWGQGNTEAFF
cdr3_nt: TGTGCCAGCAGCCAATGGGGGCAGGGGAACACTGAAGCTTTCTTT
d_call: .
j_call: TRBJ1-1
clone_size: .
v_call: TRBV14

cdr3_aa: CASSPLVSDTEAFF
cdr3_nt: TGTGCCAGCTCACCACTTGTTAGCGACACTGAAGCTTTCTTT
d_call: .
j_call: TRBJ1-1
clone_size: .
v_call: TRBV18

cdr3_aa: CASSFGTFTDTQYF
cdr3_nt: TGCGCCAGCAGCTTCGGGACTTTCACAGATACGCAGTATTTT
d_call: .
j_call: TRBJ2-3
clone_size: .
v_call: TRBV5-1